This passage covers 19 T cell receptor beta chains from one sample sequenced in a study of blood T cells in healthy people across ages. Using a J-beta primer mix together with a sample-barcoded 5' primer, a second PCR was run for roughly 7 to 11 cycles. TCRdb fed the 5' RACE reads into MiXCR, producing one record per CDR3 protein. The table includes 650,000 to 700,000 distinct CDR3 sequences, about a third detected once. Sequenced: blood. All receptors derive from a woman of 80 years or more in good health.

This clonotype was seen many times. The chain links TRBV4-1 to TRBJ1-1; tentatively, D is TRBD1 (5 bases). Germline V lookup: CDR1 MGHRA, CDR2 YSYEKL. V dropped 4 bases and J dropped 1 base, with 16 bases sitting between them. This CDR3 region has 16 residues. DNA of the CDR3: TGCGCCAGCAGCCTATCTCCGGGACTGCCGAACACTGAAGCTTTCTTT. This codes for CASSLSPGLPNTEAFF.

This clonotype has a count of ten or more. V is TRBV20-1 and J is TRBJ1-2; perhaps TRBD1 as D (6 bases). CDR1 DFQATT and CDR2 SNEGSKA come from the germline V gene (reference sequence). Trimming took 6 bases from V and 6 from J, leaving 14 bases between them. CDR3 length: 12 residues. The CDR3 loop reads CSATGGANGYTF. The CDR3 DNA is TGCAGTGCGACGGGGGGCGCAAATGGCTACACCTTC.

This chain connects TRBV20-1 to TRBJ2-7; 9 bases are a match to TRBD1. The CDR3 is 13 amino acids. Germline V CDR1 and CDR2: DFQATT, SNEGSKA (reference sequence). The trim removed 5 bases at V and 3 bases at J, leaving 5 bases unmatched. DNA of the CDR3: TGCAGTGCTCACCGGGACAGGGTCTACGAGCAGTACTTC. It specifies CSAHRDRVYEQYF.

This clonotype was seen at least ten times. This sequence joins TRBV6-1 and TRBJ1-2; D remains unclear. CDR1 and CDR2 from the germline V gene are MNHNS and SASEGT. The germline V and J ends were trimmed by 6 bases and 5 bases, with 10 bases remaining between them. There are 12 residues in the CDR3. This CDR3 reads CASSEPYYGYTF. For the CDR3, the DNA is TGTGCCAGCAGCGAACCCTATTATGGCTACACCTTC.

The chain links TRBV6-6 to TRBJ1-1, with D perhaps TRBD1 (6 bases). CDR3 length: 15 residues. The ends were cut back, 5 bases at V and 5 bases at J, with 18 bases in the middle. CDR1 is MNHNY and CDR2 is SVGAGI in the germline V gene (reference sequence). CDR3 in DNA: TGTGCCAGCAGTACAATCCACAGGGAAGGGACTGAAGCTTTCTTT. It specifies CASSTIHREGTEAFF.

The CDR3 spells CASSFVVGETQYF. The CDR3 region has the DNA TGTGCCAGCAGTTTTGTTGTCGGAGAGACCCAGTACTTC. The chain couples TRBV12-3 or TRBV12-4 to TRBJ2-5; D gene unclear. Trimming removed 3 bases from V and 4 bases from J, with 9 bases in between. This CDR3 contains 13 residues.

This chain links TRBV13 with TRBJ1-2; weak D call: TRBD1 (5 bases). The CDR3 runs to 13 residues. Per germline, CDR1 PRHDT and CDR2 FYEKMQ (reference sequence). Trimming left V 5 bases short and J 4 bases short, with 11 bases between. The chain's CDR3 is CASSRDGIYGYTF. The CDR3 nucleotides are TGTGCCAGCAGCCGGGACGGAATCTATGGCTACACCTTC. Full variable domain (outside the CDR3, taken from reference TRBV13 and TRBJ1-2): AAGVIQSPRHLIKEKRETATLKCYPIPRHDTVYWYQQGPGQDPQFLISFYEKMQSDKGSIPDRFSAQQFSDYHSELNMSSLELGDSALYFCASSRDGIYGYTFGSGTRLTVV.

This clonotype has just one count. This chain connects TRBV20-1 to TRBJ2-1; D is possibly TRBD2 (5 bases). CDR3 length: 12 amino acids. Germline CDR1 DFQATT, CDR2 SNEGSKA (reference sequence). V gave up 6 bases and J gave up 4 bases, with 10 bases separating them. In DNA, the CDR3 is TGCAGTGCCTCGGACTTTTACAATGAGCAGTTCTTC. Translated: CSASDFYNEQFF.

This clonotype has at least ten counts. This sequence joins TRBV29-1 and TRBJ2-1, with TRBD1 matching 7 bases. Trimming at V came to 7 bases and at J to 4 bases, leaving 7 bases not matched to a gene. Germline loops: CDR1 SQVTM, CDR2 ANQGSEA. CDR3 length equals 13 residues. Written as DNA, the CDR3 is TGCAGCGCCGAGGGGACAGTTTACAATGAGCAGTTCTTC. Translating gives CSAEGTVYNEQFF.

The chain employs TRBV7-3 and TRBJ2-1; TRBD1 agrees at 10 bases. This CDR3 region has 14 residues. Germline loops: CDR1 SGHTA, CDR2 FQGTGA. The trim removed 5 bases at V and 5 bases at J, leaving 3 bases unmatched. In DNA form, the CDR3 reads TGTGCCAGCAGCCGACAGGGGGCTGACAATGAGCAGTTCTTC. Its protein is CASSRQGADNEQFF.

The chain uses TRBV20-1 and TRBJ2-7; 7 bases line up with TRBD1. The CDR3 loop spans 14 amino acids. J gave up 0 bases and V 5 bases, and 7 bases lay outside the gene matches. Germline CDR1 and CDR2: DFQATT and SNEGSKA (reference sequence). DNA for the CDR3: TGCAGTGCTGCGGACAGGAGGAGCTCCTACGAGCAGTACTTC. It specifies CSAADRRSSYEQYF.

This clonotype was picked up a small number of times. This sequence may be a read error, since a much larger clone differs from it by one base. The rearrangement uses TRBV9 and TRBJ2-7; TRBD2 agrees at 7 bases. V lost 1 base to trimming and J lost 7 bases; unmatched junction nucleotides: 17. CDR1 and CDR2 from the germline V gene are SGDLS and YYNGEE. The CDR3 loop spans 17 amino acids. The CDR3 DNA reads as TGTGCCAGCAGCGTAAAGGCCCCGAGCGGGGACGATAATGAGCAGTACTTC. Amino acids: CASSVKAPSGDDNEQYF. Complete variable domain (other parts from reference TRBV9 and TRBJ2-7): DSGVTQTPKHLITATGQRVTLRCSPRSGDLSVYWYQQSLDQGLQFLIQYYNGEERAKGNILERFSAQQFPDLHSELNLSSLELGDSALYFCASSVKAPSGDDNEQYFGPGTRLTVT.

This clonotype showed up many times. The V gene is TRBV20-1, the J gene TRBJ2-7, with D perhaps matching TRBD2 (5 bases). V gave up 0 bases and J gave up 5 bases, with 5 bases separating them. Germline values: CDR1 DFQATT, CDR2 SNEGSKA (reference sequence). The CDR3 spans 11 residues. This CDR3 reads CSAREADEQYF. The CDR3 DNA follows: TGCAGTGCTAGAGAAGCGGACGAGCAGTACTTC.

The rearrangement joins TRBV6-2 or TRBV6-3 to TRBJ2-1; TRBD2 aligns across 7 bases. With V trimmed by 8 bases and J by 2 bases, 12 bases remained unmatched. This CDR3 is 16 amino acids long. Germline loops: CDR1 MNHEY, CDR2 SVGEGT. CDR3 protein: CASGPRKAGAYNEQFF. The DNA for the CDR3 is TGTGCCAGCGGCCCACGTAAGGCGGGGGCCTACAATGAGCAGTTCTTC.

This clonotype appeared many times. This chain joins TRBV4-3 and TRBJ2-1, with no clear D. The CDR3 loop spans 15 amino acids. V lost 0 bases and J lost 5, with 11 bases in between. CDR1 is LGHNA and CDR2 is YSLEER in the germline V gene. The CDR3 spells CASSQEGSMNNEQFF. In DNA, the CDR3 is TGCGCCAGCAGCCAAGAAGGAAGCATGAACAATGAGCAGTTCTTC.

This clonotype has only a few counts. This rearrangement joins TRBV30 to TRBJ2-7; 8 bases match TRBD1. The ends lost 2 bases at V and 3 bases at J; junction bases unmatched: 6. Germline V gene sequence: CDR1 GTSNPN, CDR2 SVGIG (reference sequence). The CDR3 has 14 residues. The CDR3 protein is CAWSTGQGFYEQYF. The CDR3 coding sequence is TGTGCCTGGAGTACCGGACAGGGATTCTACGAGCAGTACTTC.

This clonotype was seen ten or more times. The rearrangement joins TRBV11-2 to TRBJ2-3; tentatively, D is TRBD1 or TRBD2 (6 bases each). V gave up 5 bases and J gave up 0 bases, with 21 bases separating them. CDR1 is SGHAT and CDR2 is FQNNGV in the germline V gene. This CDR3 spans 18 amino acids. The CDR3 sequence: CASSPRGQGVGSTDTQYF. The CDR3 coding sequence is TGTGCCAGCAGCCCCCGGGGGCAGGGCGTTGGGAGCACAGATACGCAGTATTTT.

The V gene is TRBV5-1, the J gene TRBJ2-4; D not resolved. This CDR3 is built from 15 residues. Trimming cost V 4 bases and J 5 bases, with 16 bases left between them. Germline assignment: CDR1 SGHRS and CDR2 YFSETQ. Here the CDR3 reads CASSPGRSKQNIQYF. CDR3 DNA sequence: TGCGCCAGCAGCCCTGGACGAAGCAAGCAAAACATTCAGTACTTC.

This clonotype was picked up many times. The rearrangement links TRBV12-3 or TRBV12-4 to TRBJ2-7, with 7 bases fitting TRBD1. Trimming cost V 6 bases and J 6 bases; bases outside gene matches: 8. The CDR3 length is 13 residues. CDR3 amino acids: CASRRTGVSEQYF. The DNA of the CDR3 is TGTGCCAGCAGACGAACAGGGGTATCCGAGCAGTACTTC.